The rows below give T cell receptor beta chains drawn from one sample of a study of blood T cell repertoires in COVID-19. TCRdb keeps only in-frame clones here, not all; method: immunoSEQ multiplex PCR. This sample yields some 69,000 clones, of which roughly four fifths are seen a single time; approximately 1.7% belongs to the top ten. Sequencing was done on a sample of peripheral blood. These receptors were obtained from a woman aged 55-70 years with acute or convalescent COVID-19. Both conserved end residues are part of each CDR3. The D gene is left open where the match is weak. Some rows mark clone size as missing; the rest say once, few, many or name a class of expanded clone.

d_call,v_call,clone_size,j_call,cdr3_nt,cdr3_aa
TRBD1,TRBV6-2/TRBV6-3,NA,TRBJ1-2,TGTGCCAGCAGTTACGTAGGACAGGTTTCCTACACCTTC,CASSYVGQVSYTF
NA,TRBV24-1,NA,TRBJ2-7,TGTGCCACCAGTGACCATATGACAGTCAGACAGTACTTC,CATSDHMTVRQYF
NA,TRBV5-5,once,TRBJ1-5,TGTGCCAGCAGCTGGGGGACAAGGGGACAGCCCCAGCATTTT,CASSWGTRGQPQHF
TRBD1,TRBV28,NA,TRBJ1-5,TGTGCCAGCAGTCCGACGACAGGGCTCAATCAGCCCCAGCATTTT,CASSPTTGLNQPQHF
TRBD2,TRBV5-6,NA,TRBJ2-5,TGTGCCAGCACCGAGACTAGCGGGGGACTCCGAGAGACCCAGTACTTC,CASTETSGGLRETQYF
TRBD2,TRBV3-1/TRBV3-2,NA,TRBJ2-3,TGTGCCAGCAGCGTCGGGACTAGCGGGCCCCACACAGATACGCAGTATTTT,CASSVGTSGPHTDTQYF
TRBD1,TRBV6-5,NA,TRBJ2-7,TGTGCCAGCAGTGACTCAGACAGGGTATCCTACGAGCAGTACTTC,CASSDSDRVSYEQYF
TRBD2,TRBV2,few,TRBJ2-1,TGTGCCAGCAGTGAAGCGCTTCGCACTAGCGGGAGGGCCTGGGGGTCCTACAATGAGCAGTTCTTC,CASSEALRTSGRAWGSYNEQFF
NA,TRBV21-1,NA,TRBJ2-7,TGTGCCAGCAGCTCACGACAGGCACTAGGCGAGCAGTACTTC,CASSSRQALGEQYF
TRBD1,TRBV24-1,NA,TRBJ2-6,TGTGCCACCAGTGATGGGACAGGGCAGACCAGTTCTGGGGCCAACGTCCTGACTTTC,CATSDGTGQTSSGANVLTF
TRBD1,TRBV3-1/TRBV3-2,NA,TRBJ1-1,TGTGCCAGCAGCCAAGGTTCGACAGGGTCCACTGAAGCTTTCTTT,CASSQGSTGSTEAFF
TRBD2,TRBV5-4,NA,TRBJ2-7,TGTGCCAGCAGCGCGGGGGGGACTCCTAAGCAGTACTTC,CASSAGGTPKQYF
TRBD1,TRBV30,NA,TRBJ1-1,TGTGCCTCGCACAGGGGGATCACTGAAGCTTTCTTT,CASHRGITEAFF
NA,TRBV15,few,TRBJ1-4,TGTGCCACCAGCAGAGATCGGCGGCAGGGGTGGGAAAAACTGTTTTTT,CATSRDRRQGWEKLFF
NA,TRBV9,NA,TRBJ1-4,TGTGCCAGCAGCGTTGGGGCATCTAATGAAAAACTGTTTTTT,CASSVGASNEKLFF
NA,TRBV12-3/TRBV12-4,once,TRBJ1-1,TGTGCCAGCAGTATATCAGGCGGGGTGCGAGCTTTCTTT,CASSISGGVRAFF
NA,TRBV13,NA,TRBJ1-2,TGTGCCAGCAGCGCCTGGCAGGCTAACTATGGCTACACCTTC,CASSAWQANYGYTF
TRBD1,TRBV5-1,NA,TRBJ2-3,TGCGCCAGCAGCTTTGGGACAGGGCGTTCGTTAACAGATACGCAGTATTTT,CASSFGTGRSLTDTQYF
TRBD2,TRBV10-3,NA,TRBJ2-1,TGTGCCATCAGTGAGTCGAACGGGAGGATTCCTAGTGAGCAGTTCTTC,CAISESNGRIPSEQFF
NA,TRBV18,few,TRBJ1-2,TGTGCCAGCTCACCAAGTACAGGGTCCAACTATGGCTACACCTTC,CASSPSTGSNYGYTF
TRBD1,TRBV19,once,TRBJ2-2,TGTGCCAGTAGCAGTCGGGACAGGGGGAGGGCCGGGGAGCTGTTTTTT,CASSSRDRGRAGELFF
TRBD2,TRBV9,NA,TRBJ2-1,TGTGCCAGCAGCGTAACTAGCGGGAGCTACAATGAGCAGTTCTTC,CASSVTSGSYNEQFF
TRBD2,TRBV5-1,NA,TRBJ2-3,TGCGCCAGCAGCTTGGCACTAGCGGGGAGCACAGATACGCAGTATTTT,CASSLALAGSTDTQYF